This TCR beta chain was retrieved from a study of T cells in Graves' hyperthyroidism and ophthalmopathy. Findings and caveats of the study: From stable hyperthyroidism, ophthalmopathy was set apart by a 13 V-J model. Model-based prediction identified ophthalmopathy a median approximately 6 months prior to its onset.

Amplification of TCR beta CDR3 regions was performed using RNA transcripts as template. The primer set for the first-round RT-PCR of the TCR CDR3 was HTBI. TCRdb itself ran the multiplex PCR reads through MiXCR, one entry per CDR3 protein. The sample carries about 300,000 distinct CDR3 sequences, roughly 15% recorded once. This clonotype was recorded at least ten times. The antigen is not known. Clinical symptoms, serum thyroxine and TRAb, thyroid ultrasound and orbital computed tomography together formed the diagnostic basis. Germline V CDR1 and CDR2: MNHEY, SMNVEV (reference sequence). V was pared by 4 bases and J by 0 bases, with 13 bases between. There are 16 residues in the CDR3.

Sequencing input: blood. This TCR was sampled from a man younger than 40 with Graves' hyperthyroidism. This chain joins TRBV27 and TRBJ2-1; either TRBD1 or TRBD2 may supply D (6 bases each). The CDR3 DNA follows: TGTGCCAGCAGTTCAATAGCGGACAGCTCCTACAATGAGCAGTTCTTC. Its protein product is CASSSIADSSYNEQFF.